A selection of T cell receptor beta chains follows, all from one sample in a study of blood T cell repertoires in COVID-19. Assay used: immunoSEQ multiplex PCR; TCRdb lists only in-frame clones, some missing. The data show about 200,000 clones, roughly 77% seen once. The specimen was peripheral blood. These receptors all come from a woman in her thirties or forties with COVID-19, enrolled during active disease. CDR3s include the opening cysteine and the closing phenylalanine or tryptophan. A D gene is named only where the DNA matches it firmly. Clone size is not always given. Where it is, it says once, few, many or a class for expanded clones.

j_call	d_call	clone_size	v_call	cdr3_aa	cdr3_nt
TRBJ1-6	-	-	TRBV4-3	CASSLEPQEGNSPLHF	TGCGCCAGCAGCCTTGAGCCGCAGGAGGGTAATTCACCCCTCCACTTT
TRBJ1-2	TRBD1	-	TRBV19	CASSARRTGDSNYGYTF	TGTGCCAGTAGTGCGCGTCGGACAGGGGACTCTAACTATGGCTACACCTTC
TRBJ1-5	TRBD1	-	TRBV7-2	CASSLDRGGDQPQHF	TGTGCCAGCAGCTTGGACAGGGGAGGCGATCAGCCCCAGCATTTT
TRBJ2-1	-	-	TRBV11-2	CASTQSGGVGDNEQFF	TGTGCCAGCACCCAATCTGGGGGCGTGGGGGACAATGAGCAGTTCTTC
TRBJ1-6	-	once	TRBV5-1	CASSLGGINSPLHF	TGCGCCAGCAGCTTGGGGGGCATTAATTCACCCCTCCACTTT
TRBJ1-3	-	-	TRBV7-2	CASSLEDNSGNTIYF	TGTGCCAGCAGCTTAGAGGACAACTCTGGAAACACCATATATTTT
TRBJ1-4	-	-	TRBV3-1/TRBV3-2	CASSQVEKLFF	TGTGCCAGCAGCCAAGTAGAAAAACTGTTTTTT
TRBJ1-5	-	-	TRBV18	CASSPNEGVSNQPQHF	TGTGCCAGCTCACCAAACGAAGGGGTTTCCAATCAGCCCCAGCATTTT
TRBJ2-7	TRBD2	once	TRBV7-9	CASSRTSGGAREQYF	TGTGCCAGCAGCCGAACAAGCGGGGGGGCGAGGGAGCAGTACTTC
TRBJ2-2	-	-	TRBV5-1	CASSPLDSGELFF	TGCGCCAGCAGCCCCCTTGATAGCGGGGAGCTGTTTTTT
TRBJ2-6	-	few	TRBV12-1	CASTLIGYPAGESLGANVLTF	TGTGCCAGCACCCTTATCGGTTACCCAGCGGGAGAATCTCTTGGGGCCAACGTCCTGACTTTC
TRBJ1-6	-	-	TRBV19	CASSVLAGFESPLHF	TGTGCCAGCTCCGTCCTAGCAGGCTTCGAATCACCCCTCCACTTT
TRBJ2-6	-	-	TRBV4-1	CASSQGSSLSGANVLTF	TGCGCCAGCAGCCAAGGATCTAGTTTGAGCGGGGCCAACGTCCTGACTTTC
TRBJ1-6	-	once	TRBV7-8	CASSLYRIESPLHF	TGTGCCAGCAGCTTATACAGGATTGAATCACCCCTCCACTTT
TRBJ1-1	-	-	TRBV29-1	CSVEESVTEAFF	TGCAGCGTTGAAGAATCAGTTACTGAAGCTTTCTTT
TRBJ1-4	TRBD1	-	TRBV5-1	CASSSGQGNEKLFF	TGCGCCAGCAGCTCAGGACAGGGGAATGAAAAACTGTTTTTT
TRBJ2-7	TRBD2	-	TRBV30	CAWSRSSGAYEQYF	TGTGCCTGGAGTAGGTCCAGCGGGGCCTACGAGCAGTACTTC
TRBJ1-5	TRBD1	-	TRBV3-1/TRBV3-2	CASSQDKPGGQPQHF	TGTGCCAGCAGCCAAGATAAACCAGGGGGTCAGCCCCAGCATTTT
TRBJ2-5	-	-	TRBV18	CASSPRGGGGAQETQYF	TGTGCCAGCTCACCCCGTGGAGGGGGCGGTGCTCAAGAGACCCAGTACTTC
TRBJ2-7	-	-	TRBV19	CASRGQGLYEQYF	TGTGCCAGTAGGGGGCAGGGGCTCTACGAGCAGTACTTC
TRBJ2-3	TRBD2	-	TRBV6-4	CASSDSSGGDTDTQYF	TGTGCCAGCAGTGACTCTAGCGGGGGAGACACAGATACGCAGTATTTT
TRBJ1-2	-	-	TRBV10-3	CAISEHEGRALLTGWGYTF	TGTGCCATCAGTGAGCACGAGGGTAGGGCTCTCCTCACCGGTTGGGGCTACACCTTC
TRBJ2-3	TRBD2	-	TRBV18	CASSPGGGTDTQYF	TGTGCCAGCTCACCGGGCGGGGGGACAGATACGCAGTATTTT
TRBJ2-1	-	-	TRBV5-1	CASSPGVDNEQFF	TGCGCCAGCAGCCCCGGGGTCGACAATGAGCAGTTCTTC
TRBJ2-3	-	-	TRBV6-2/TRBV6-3	CASSLRLPRSTDTQYF	TGTGCCAGCAGCCTAAGACTACCTCGAAGCACAGATACGCAGTATTTT
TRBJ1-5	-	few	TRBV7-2	CASSLDQGAGQPQHF	TGTGCCAGCAGCTTAGATCAGGGAGCGGGTCAGCCCCAGCATTTT
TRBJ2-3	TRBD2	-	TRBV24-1	CATSDERSGGADTQYF	TGTGCCACCAGTGATGAGCGTAGCGGGGGGGCAGATACGCAGTATTTT
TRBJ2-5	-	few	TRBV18	CASSPYQETQYF	TGTGCCAGCTCTCCGTACCAAGAGACCCAGTACTTC
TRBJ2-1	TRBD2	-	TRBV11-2	CASSKGTSGKSYNEQFF	TGTGCCAGCAGCAAAGGGACTAGCGGGAAATCCTACAATGAGCAGTTCTTC
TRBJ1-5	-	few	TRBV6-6	CASSKYRDQNQPQHF	TGTGCCAGCAGTAAATACAGGGACCAGAATCAGCCCCAGCATTTT
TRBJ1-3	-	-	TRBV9	CASSVDETGASGNTIYF	TGTGCCAGCAGCGTAGATGAGACAGGAGCTTCTGGAAACACCATATATTTT
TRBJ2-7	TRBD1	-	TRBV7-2	CASSLDGTGGVQYF	TGTGCCAGCAGCCTAGACGGGACAGGGGGCGTGCAGTACTTC
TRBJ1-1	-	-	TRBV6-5	CASSSLRGRGNTEAFF	TGTGCCAGCAGTTCTCTCAGGGGAAGGGGGAACACTGAAGCTTTCTTT
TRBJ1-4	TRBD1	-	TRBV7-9	CASSLERTGGNEKLFF	TGTGCCAGCAGCTTAGAGCGCACAGGGGGGAATGAAAAACTGTTTTTT
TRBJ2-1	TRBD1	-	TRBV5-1	CASSYEPGQGYNEQFF	TGCGCCAGCAGCTACGAACCGGGACAGGGATACAATGAGCAGTTCTTC
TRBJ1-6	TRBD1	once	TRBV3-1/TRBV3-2	CASSRGGENSPLHF	TGTGCCAGCAGCCGAGGGGGCGAGAATTCACCCCTCCACTTT
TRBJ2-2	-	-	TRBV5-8	CASSLGLRTGELFF	TGTGCCAGCAGCTTGGGACTTCGCACCGGGGAGCTGTTTTTT
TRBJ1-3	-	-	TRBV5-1	CASSFGGTKDTIYF	TGCGCCAGCAGCTTCGGGGGGACGAAGGACACCATATATTTT
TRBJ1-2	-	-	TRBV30	CAWGLYGYTF	TGTGCCTGGGGACTCTATGGCTACACCTTC
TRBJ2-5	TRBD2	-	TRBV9	CASSSTSGRGQETQYF	TGTGCCAGCAGCTCGACTAGCGGGAGAGGTCAAGAGACCCAGTACTTC
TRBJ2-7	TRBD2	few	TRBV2	CASRGLAGGLYEQYF	TGTGCCAGCAGGGGTCTAGCGGGAGGACTCTACGAGCAGTACTTC
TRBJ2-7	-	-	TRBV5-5	CASSTWGGPSSYEQYF	TGTGCCAGCAGCACGTGGGGGGGCCCCAGCTCCTACGAGCAGTACTTC
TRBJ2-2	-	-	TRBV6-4	CASSAQGSTGELFF	TGTGCCAGCAGTGCCCAGGGTAGCACCGGGGAGCTGTTTTTT
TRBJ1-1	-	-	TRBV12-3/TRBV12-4	CASSRLSGTEAFF	TGTGCCAGCAGCCGCCTCAGTGGCACTGAAGCTTTCTTT
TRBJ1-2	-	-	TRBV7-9	CASSLGSVNYGYTF	TGTGCCAGCAGCTTAGGTTCCGTTAACTATGGCTACACCTTC
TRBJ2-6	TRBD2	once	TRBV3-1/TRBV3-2	CASSQRLAGGLGSGANVLTF	TGTGCCAGCAGCCAAAGACTAGCGGGAGGTCTCGGGTCTGGGGCCAACGTCCTGACTTTC
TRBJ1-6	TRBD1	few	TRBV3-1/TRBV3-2	CASSQERGRGDSPLHF	TGTGCCAGCAGCCAAGAGAGGGGCAGGGGGGATTCACCCCTCCACTTT
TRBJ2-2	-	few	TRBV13	CASSFGGLLNTGELFF	TGTGCCAGCAGCTTTGGGGGACTCCTGAACACCGGGGAGCTGTTTTTT
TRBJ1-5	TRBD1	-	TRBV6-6	CASSSGQGNQPQHF	TGTGCCAGCAGCTCGGGACAGGGGAATCAGCCCCAGCATTTT
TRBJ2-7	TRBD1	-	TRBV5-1	CASSLAPDRSSYEQYF	TGCGCCAGCAGCTTGGCCCCGGACAGGAGCTCCTACGAGCAGTACTTC
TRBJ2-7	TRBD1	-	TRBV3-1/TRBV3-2	CASSQAGGRSYEQYF	TGTGCCAGCAGCCAAGCAGGGGGTCGCTCCTACGAGCAGTACTTC
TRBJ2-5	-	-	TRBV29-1	CSVEGAGVQETQYF	TGCAGCGTGGAAGGGGCAGGGGTCCAAGAGACCCAGTACTTC
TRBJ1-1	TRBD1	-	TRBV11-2	CASSLRSRTGNMNTEAFF	TGTGCCAGCAGCTTAAGGAGCCGGACAGGGAACATGAACACTGAAGCTTTCTTT
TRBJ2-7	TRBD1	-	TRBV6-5	CASSYAAGTGAYEQYF	TGTGCCAGCAGTTACGCGGCCGGGACAGGGGCATACGAGCAGTACTTC
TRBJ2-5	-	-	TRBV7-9	CASSLSAVSQETQYF	TGTGCCAGCAGCTTAAGCGCCGTGTCACAAGAGACCCAGTACTTC